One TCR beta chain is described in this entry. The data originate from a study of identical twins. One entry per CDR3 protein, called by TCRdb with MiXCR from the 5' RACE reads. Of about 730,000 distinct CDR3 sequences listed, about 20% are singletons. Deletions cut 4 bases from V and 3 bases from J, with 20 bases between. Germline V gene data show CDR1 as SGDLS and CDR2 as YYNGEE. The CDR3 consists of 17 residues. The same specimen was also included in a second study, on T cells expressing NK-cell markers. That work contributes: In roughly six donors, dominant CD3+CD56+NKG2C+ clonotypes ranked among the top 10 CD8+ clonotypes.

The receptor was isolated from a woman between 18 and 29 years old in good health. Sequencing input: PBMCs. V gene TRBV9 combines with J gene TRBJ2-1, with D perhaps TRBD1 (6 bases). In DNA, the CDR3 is TGTGCCAGCAGCCCACAGGACAGCCAACAATACTACAATGAGCAGTTCTTC. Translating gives CASSPQDSQQYYNEQFF.